The 32 T cell receptor beta chains below all came from one sample that was sequenced in a study of T-cell reconstitution after alpha-beta-depleted transplantation in children. Unique molecular identifiers were built into the TCRbeta library. Using its own MiXCR run on the PCR reads, TCRdb lists one record per CDR3 protein. The data contain about a million distinct CDR3 sequences, roughly 31% of them singletons. Sequences were derived from PBMCs, mostly from graft donor cells, sampled 360 days after TCRalphabeta/CD19-depleted stem cell transplant. The receptors stem from a boy in the first two years of life who had a stem cell transplant for SCID, so the T cells may come from the graft donor.

V gene TRBV29-1 combines with J gene TRBJ1-2; D is uncertain. V dropped 0 bases and J dropped 4 bases, with 9 bases sitting between them. CDR1 and CDR2 (germline): SQVTM, ANQGSEA. The CDR3 is 13 amino acids. The CDR3 protein is CSVEDKGGYGYTF. CDR3 sequence (DNA): TGCAGCGTTGAAGATAAAGGCGGCTATGGCTACACCTTC. Based on the CDR3 plus reference TRBV29-1 and TRBJ1-2, the full variable domain is SAVISQKPSRDICQRGTSLTIQCQVDSQVTMMFWYRQQPGQSLTLIATANQGSEATYESGFVIDKFPISRPNLTFSTLTVSNMSPEDSSIYLCSVEDKGGYGYTFGSGTRLTVV.

The sample holds a few counts of this clonotype. V is TRBV4-1 and J is TRBJ2-7; D is uncertain. Germline loops: CDR1 MGHRA, CDR2 YSYEKL. With 1 base removed from V and 3 bases from J, the gap between germline ends came to 10 bases. The CDR3 runs to 14 residues. The CDR3 sequence is CASSQVPELYEQYF. The CDR3 bases are TGCGCCAGCAGCCAAGTCCCAGAGCTCTACGAGCAGTACTTC.

The chain links TRBV29-1 to TRBJ1-2; D perhaps matches TRBD1 (5 bases). The CDR3 is made up of 13 amino acids. The V and J ends lost 5 bases and 5 bases respectively, with 15 bases between them. Germline V gene sequence: CDR1 SQVTM, CDR2 ANQGSEA. CDR3 residues: CSVLKSGGYGYTF. CDR3 coding DNA: TGCAGCGTTCTTAAGTCTGGGGGGTATGGCTACACCTTC.

This rearrangement joins TRBV6-2 or TRBV6-3 to TRBJ1-1; weak D call: TRBD1 (6 bases). The V and J ends lost 0 bases and 1 base respectively, with 9 bases between them. The germline V gene encodes CDR1 MNHEY and CDR2 SVGEGT. This CDR3 has 15 amino acids. The CDR3 spells CASSYSGTRNTEAFF. The CDR3, as DNA: TGTGCCAGCAGTTACTCCGGGACACGGAACACTGAAGCTTTCTTT.

This clonotype was recorded a few times. The gene calls are TRBV29-1 and TRBJ2-1; D might be TRBD1 (5 bases). This CDR3 has 16 amino acids. Trimming took 5 bases from V and 0 from J, leaving 17 bases between them. In germline, CDR1 is SQVTM, CDR2 ANQGSEA. CDR3 protein: CSVSRADKSSYNEQFF. CDR3 coding DNA: TGCAGCGTTTCTCGTGCGGACAAGAGCTCCTACAATGAGCAGTTCTTC.

The J gene is TRBJ1-5, the V gene TRBV20-1; 10 bases line up with TRBD1. V shed 5 bases, J shed 6 bases, and the junction held 16 bases outside the gene matches. CDR1 and CDR2 (germline): DFQATT, SNEGSKA (reference sequence). This CDR3 spans 17 amino acids. The CDR3 spells CSAGGAAGTGVFQPQHF. The CDR3 DNA is TGCAGTGCTGGGGGGGCGGCCGGGACAGGGGTGTTTCAGCCCCAGCATTTT.

There are a few counts of this clonotype. The rearrangement uses TRBV20-1 and TRBJ2-3; 10 bases agree with TRBD2. The CDR3 spans 15 residues. Germline CDR1 is DFQATT and CDR2 is SNEGSKA (reference sequence). With V trimmed by 6 bases and J by 0 bases, 6 bases remained unmatched. CDR3 coding DNA: TGCAGTGCGCCCCGGACTAGCGGTAGCACAGATACGCAGTATTTT. It codes for CSAPRTSGSTDTQYF.

J is TRBJ2-1 and V is TRBV20-1; 7 bases line up with TRBD1. V lost 2 bases and J lost 7; bases outside the gene matches: 5. The CDR3 loop spans 13 amino acids. Germline CDR1 reads DFQATT; CDR2 reads SNEGSKA (reference sequence). DNA of the CDR3: TGCAGTGCTAGATGGACAGGTCGAAATGAGCAGTTCTTC. This gives the protein CSARWTGRNEQFF.

This clonotype was counted between two and nine times. This chain uses TRBV3-1 with TRBJ2-2; tentative D call: TRBD2 (5 bases). This CDR3 comprises 15 residues. CDR1 and CDR2 (germline): LGHDT, YNNKEL (reference sequence). Trimming removed 4 bases at V and 6 bases at J, with 15 bases between. The CDR3 spells CASSRLLGISGELFF. Written as DNA, the CDR3 is TGTGCCAGCAGCCGACTACTAGGGATTTCCGGGGAGCTGTTTTTT.

This chain uses TRBV6-5 with TRBJ1-2, with D unresolved. V was trimmed by 2 bases and J by 6 bases, leaving 10 bases between them. The germline V gene has CDR1 MNHEY and CDR2 SVGAGI. The length of the CDR3 is 13 residues. The CDR3 sequence is CASSYSGEHGYTF. CDR3 coding DNA: TGTGCCAGCAGTTACAGCGGGGAGCATGGCTACACCTTC.

This clonotype has a handful of counts. This sequence joins TRBV4-1 and TRBJ1-1; possible D gene TRBD1, 5 bases. Germline loops: CDR1 MGHRA, CDR2 YSYEKL. Trimming pared 1 base from V and 5 bases from J, leaving 14 bases between. CDR3 length equals 15 residues. In nucleotides, the CDR3 is TGCGCCAGCAGCCAAGTAGGCAGGGCATTGACTGAAGCTTTCTTT. Protein sequence: CASSQVGRALTEAFF.

The CDR3 nucleotides read TGTGCCAGCAACCCATGGGGCGGGGGGCCGCCCGGGGAGCTGTTTTTT. This gives the protein CASNPWGGGPPGELFF. J is TRBJ2-2 and V is TRBV11-2; TRBD2 matches 8 bases. CDR1 and CDR2 from the germline V gene are SGHAT and FQNNGV. J gave up 6 bases and V 7 bases, and 13 bases lay outside the gene matches. This CDR3 contains 16 residues.

The V call is TRBV11-2, the J call TRBJ2-2, with D possibly being TRBD1 or TRBD2 (5 bases each). V lost 5 bases, J lost 6 bases, and 25 bases lay in between. Germline CDR1 is SGHAT and CDR2 is FQNNGV. The CDR3 is 18 residues long. The CDR3 spells CASSARTWGSGLSGELFF. The DNA of the CDR3 is TGTGCCAGCAGCGCACGGACTTGGGGGTCGGGATTGTCCGGGGAGCTGTTTTTT.

The rearrangement joins TRBV3-1 to TRBJ2-7; no clear D gene. V was trimmed by 2 bases and J by 0 bases, leaving 8 bases between them. Germline loops: CDR1 LGHDT, CDR2 YNNKEL (reference sequence). This CDR3 is built from 14 residues. Here the CDR3 DNA reads TGTGCCAGCAGCCAAATGGCTAGCTCCTACGAGCAGTACTTC. Amino acids: CASSQMASSYEQYF.

This clonotype was observed a few times. The chain links TRBV2 to TRBJ2-1, with D possibly matching TRBD2 (6 bases). The CDR3 covers 14 residues. The germline V gene has CDR1 SNHLY and CDR2 FYNNEI. V was pared by 0 bases and J by 3 bases, with 6 bases between. The DNA for the CDR3 is TGTGCCAGCAGTGAAGCGCGGGGCTACAATGAGCAGTTCTTC. It translates to CASSEARGYNEQFF.

This clonotype was counted at least ten times. V usage is TRBV20-1 and J usage is TRBJ2-5; D perhaps matches TRBD1 (6 bases). Per germline, CDR1 DFQATT and CDR2 SNEGSKA (reference sequence). The V gene lost 2 bases and the J gene lost 4 bases, with 14 bases spanning the gap. CDR3 length: 14 residues. The CDR3 spells CSARSQGLGETQYF. Written as DNA, the CDR3 is TGCAGTGCTAGAAGTCAGGGGTTAGGAGAGACCCAGTACTTC.

The chain uses TRBV29-1 and TRBJ2-3, with D possibly matching TRBD1 (5 bases). The germline V gene encodes CDR1 SQVTM and CDR2 ANQGSEA. CDR3 length: 14 residues. Trimming took 8 bases from V and 2 from J, leaving 17 bases between them. This CDR3 reads CSSSLGAPTDTQYF. The CDR3 bases are TGCAGCTCTTCCCTAGGGGCCCCCACAGATACGCAGTATTTT.

This sequence joins TRBV29-1 and TRBJ1-1, with 7 nucleotides matching TRBD1. CDR3 size: 13 residues. Germline assignment: CDR1 SQVTM and CDR2 ANQGSEA. The V and J ends lost 7 bases and 0 bases, in that order; junction bases with no gene match: 5. CDR3 protein: CSGGTDMNTEAFF. The DNA for the CDR3 is TGCAGCGGGGGGACAGATATGAACACTGAAGCTTTCTTT.

This clonotype came up a few times. The chain employs TRBV4-1 and TRBJ1-5; perhaps TRBD1 as D (5 bases). V was clipped by 0 bases and J by 0 bases, with 12 bases between them. Per germline, CDR1 MGHRA and CDR2 YSYEKL. This CDR3 spans 17 amino acids. CDR3 DNA: TGCGCCAGCAGCCAAGATCGGGGGACGGCTAGCAATCAGCCCCAGCATTTT. Amino acid sequence: CASSQDRGTASNQPQHF.

This clonotype has at least ten counts. This chain's CDR3 is CASSLWGQGRGYTF. DNA of the CDR3: TGTGCCAGCAGTTTATGGGGACAGGGCCGTGGCTACACCTTC. The rearrangement joins TRBV28 to TRBJ1-2; TRBD1 agrees at 9 bases. Looked up from germline, CDR1 is MDHEN and CDR2 is SYDVKM. Trimming cost V 0 bases and J 7 bases; bases outside gene matches: 3. This CDR3 contains 14 residues.

This chain links TRBV24-1 with TRBJ2-1, with 7 positions matching TRBD1. The length of the CDR3 is 13 residues. Germline V gives CDR1 KGHDR, CDR2 SFDVKD. J was trimmed by 3 bases and V by 7 bases; bases with no gene match: 2. The CDR3 DNA reads as TGTGCCACCAGGGGGACAGTCTACAATGAGCAGTTCTTC. Its translation: CATRGTVYNEQFF.

The chain uses TRBV6-1 and TRBJ2-2; no clear D gene. CDR1 and CDR2 from the germline V gene are MNHNS and SASEGT. V gave up 5 bases and J gave up 6 bases, with 7 bases separating them. The CDR3 runs to 12 residues. The CDR3 DNA reads TGTGCCAGCAGTAGGTCCCCCGGGGAGCTGTTTTTT. It codes for CASSRSPGELFF.

The V call is TRBV5-1, the J call TRBJ2-2; 8 nucleotides match TRBD2. The CDR3 has 17 amino acids. The junction had 7 bases not matched to a gene; V was cut back by 3 bases and J by 0 bases. CDR1 is SGHRS, CDR2 YFSETQ, per germline. CDR3 residues: CASSSYLAGANTGELFF. The CDR3 DNA is TGCGCCAGCAGCTCCTATCTAGCGGGCGCGAACACCGGGGAGCTGTTTTTT.

In its sample, this clonotype was seen a few times. The chain links TRBV7-2 to TRBJ1-2, with a weak D call TRBD1 (6 bases). Trimming shortened V by 1 base and J by 4 bases, and 19 bases separated the two germline ends. The CDR3 contains 17 residues. Germline V gives CDR1 SGHTA, CDR2 FQGNSA. The CDR3 protein is CASSLGGVQGSGYGYTF. The CDR3 bases are TGTGCCAGCAGCTTAGGAGGAGTACAGGGATCGGGCTATGGCTACACCTTC.

This clonotype came up a few times. V is TRBV20-1 and J is TRBJ1-4; D not resolved. Deletions cut 3 bases from V and 7 bases from J, with 3 bases between. Germline CDR1 and CDR2: DFQATT and SNEGSKA (reference sequence). This CDR3 region has 10 residues. The CDR3 region has the DNA TGCAGTGCTAGCTGTGAAAAACTGTTTTTT. This encodes CSASCEKLFF.

This clonotype turned up a few times. The V call is TRBV5-1, the J call TRBJ2-1; 9 bases match TRBD1. CDR1 and CDR2 (germline): SGHRS, YFSETQ. The CDR3 has 15 amino acids. Trimming at V came to 3 bases and at J to 5 bases, leaving 6 bases not matched to a gene. In nucleotides, the CDR3 is TGCGCCAGCAGCTGGGAGGGACAGGGTGACAATGAGCAGTTCTTC. It is translated as CASSWEGQGDNEQFF.

This clonotype was detected a few times. The chain has TRBV15 and TRBJ2-5; D not certain. Trimming pared 0 bases from V and 4 bases from J, leaving 9 bases between. Germline V lookup: CDR1 LNHNV, CDR2 YYDKDF (reference sequence). CDR3 length: 14 amino acids. The DNA of the CDR3 is TGTGCCACCAGCAGAGATCGGGTCCGAGAGACCCAGTACTTC. Amino acid sequence: CATSRDRVRETQYF. The whole variable domain, remainder taken from reference TRBV15 and TRBJ2-5, is DAMVIQNPRYQVTQFGKPVTLSCSQTLNHNVMYWYQQKSSQAPKLLFHYYDKDFNNEADTPDNFQSRRPNTSFCFLDIRSPGLGDTAMYLCATSRDRVRETQYFGPGTRLLVL.

The rearrangement links TRBV7-8 to TRBJ1-1; D call uncertain. The germline gives CDR1 SGHVS, CDR2 FQNEAQ. Trimming took off 5 bases at V and 4 bases at J, with 17 bases between the two ends. This CDR3 is 15 amino acids long. CDR3 nucleotides: TGTGCCAGCAGCCTCCGTCGTGTGGCCAGCACTGAAGCTTTCTTT. Protein sequence: CASSLRRVASTEAFF.

CDR3 in amino acids: CASSQDWPNQPQHF. The CDR3 DNA reads as TGCGCCAGCAGCCAAGATTGGCCTAATCAGCCCCAGCATTTT. This rearrangement joins TRBV4-1 to TRBJ1-5; D gene uncertain. V was shortened by 0 bases and J by 4 bases, with 7 bases between the two germline ends. The CDR3 consists of 14 residues. Germline V gene sequence: CDR1 MGHRA, CDR2 YSYEKL.

In this sample, this clonotype turned up a few times. Written as DNA, the CDR3 is TGTGCCAGCAGACTGGGACTACTTCGGGATACGCAGTATTTT. Translation: CASRLGLLRDTQYF. V gene TRBV27 combines with J gene TRBJ2-3; TRBD2 aligns across 7 bases. Germline V gives CDR1 MNHEY, CDR2 SMNVEV (reference sequence). Trimming cost V 6 bases and J 6 bases; bases outside gene matches: 9. The length of the CDR3 is 14 residues.

V is TRBV6-2 or TRBV6-3 and J is TRBJ2-3; D not certain. The length of the CDR3 is 14 residues. CDR1 and CDR2 (germline): MNHEY, SVGEGT. V was trimmed by 2 bases and J by 0 bases, leaving 6 bases between them. CDR3 sequence reads: CASSYRASTDTQYF. The DNA of the CDR3 is TGTGCCAGCAGTTACAGGGCGAGCACAGATACGCAGTATTTT.

This clonotype was seen a handful of times. The gene calls are TRBV4-3 and TRBJ1-5, with unresolved D. The V end lost 0 bases, the J end lost 5 bases, and 5 bases lay between the germline ends. Germline V lookup: CDR1 LGHNA, CDR2 YSLEER. The CDR3 runs to 13 residues. This CDR3 is CASSQDFYQPQHF. Here the CDR3 DNA reads TGCGCCAGCAGCCAAGACTTCTATCAGCCCCAGCATTTT.